Listed here are 2 T cell receptor beta chains from one sample, sequenced in a study of OX40 agonist ivuxolimab in advanced cancers. TCRdb keeps only in-frame clones here, not all; method: immunoSEQ multiplex PCR. The sample holds 94,000 or so clones, more than 80% seen once. The sequencing here drew on CD4+ or CD8+ T cells sorted from blood, taken in a trial of the OX40 agonist ivuxolimab. These receptors came from an adult with an advanced solid tumor such as melanoma, head and neck, liver or kidney cancer.

The chain is built from TRBV5-3 and TRBJ2-7, with D perhaps TRBD1 or TRBD2 (6 bases each). TRBV5-3 is an ORF, with its function uncertain. The length of the CDR3 is 12 residues. Trimming left V 0 bases short and J 12 bases short, with 13 bases between. The CDR3 here is CARSLEGGPSYF. CDR3 bases: TGTGCCAGAAGCTTGGAAGGGGGGCCCTCGTACTTC.

This clone was seen once. The rearrangement links TRBV7-2 to TRBJ2-2; TRBD2 might be the D (6 bases). Germline CDR1 and CDR2: SGHTA and FQGNSA. This CDR3 spans 17 amino acids. V lost 5 bases and J 4 bases, leaving 20 bases between the germline ends. CDR3 coding DNA: TGTGCCAGCAGCCCCCTCACCGGGACTTCATCCACCGGGGAGCTGTTTTTT. Its translation is CASSPLTGTSSTGELFF. Variable domain in full (rest from reference TRBV7-2 and TRBJ2-2): GAGVSQSPSNKVTEKGKDVELRCDPISGHTALYWYRQSLGQGLEFLIYFQGNSAPDKSGLPSDRFSAERTGGSVSTLTIQRTQQEDSAVYLCASSPLTGTSSTGELFFGEGSRLTVL.